These 27 T cell receptor beta chains originate from one sample sequenced in a study of T cell repertoires in cytomegalovirus infection. TCRdb ran MiXCR on the reads and lists one entry per CDR3 protein. Counted here are approximately 990,000 distinct CDR3 sequences, around 32% occurring once; the ten biggest clones make up around an eighth. Their recognized antigens are unknown. The specimen comprised cultured CD8+ T cells from PBMCs, sampled from culture after CMV antigen stimulation. These receptors originate from a human donor in good health (CMV status not recorded). Some clones in this sample may be carry-over from other donors' samples.

This clonotype has just a few counts. The rearrangement uses TRBV5-4 and TRBJ2-1; no definite D call. CDR3 size: 12 residues. V was cut by 1 base and J by 12 bases, with 11 bases left in between. Germline lookup yields CDR1 SGHNT and CDR2 YYREEE (reference sequence). The CDR3 DNA follows: TGTGCCAGCAGCTTGACAGCTAACGGGCAGTTCTTC. Protein: CASSLTANGQFF.

This clonotype showed up just a few times. V is TRBV11-2 and J is TRBJ1-1, with 7 bases identical to TRBD1. The CDR3 length is 16 residues. The V gene's germline CDR1 is SGHAT and CDR2 FQNNGV. The junction had 9 bases not matched to a gene; V was cut back by 5 bases and J by 0 bases. In DNA, the CDR3 is TGTGCCAGCAGCCCCTGGGACAGAGAAATGAACACTGAAGCTTTCTTT. Translation gives CASSPWDREMNTEAFF.

Remarks on this clonotype: A single base separates this from a much larger clone, so it may be a read error. The chain links TRBV7-2 to TRBJ2-5, with TRBD1 matching over 7 bases. J was trimmed by 5 bases and V by 1 base; bases with no gene match: 16. This CDR3 comprises 18 residues. The germline CDR1 and CDR2 sequences are SGHTA and FQGNSA. CDR3 sequence reads: CASSLVGFRNRGRETQYF. CDR3 nucleotide sequence: TGTGCCAGCAGCTTAGTAGGGTTCAGGAACAGGGGACGGGAGACCCAGTACTTC.

This clonotype was detected a few times. V is TRBV10-2 and J is TRBJ1-5; D is perhaps TRBD1 (5 bases). Germline V lookup: CDR1 WSHSY, CDR2 SAAADI. Trimming removed 8 bases at V and 7 bases at J, with 15 bases between. This CDR3 contains 13 residues. CDR3 DNA sequence: TGCGCCAGCGGCTTCCGGGACGACCAGCCCCAGCATTTT. Translating it yields CASGFRDDQPQHF.

This clonotype was counted at least ten times. The V call is TRBV27, the J call TRBJ1-2; TRBD1 matches at 7 bases. With 6 bases clipped from V and 3 bases from J, the junction kept 4 bases outside the gene matches. The CDR3 spans 13 residues. Germline lookup yields CDR1 MNHEY and CDR2 SMNVEV (reference sequence). Here the CDR3 reads CASSPGQYYGYTF. CDR3 coding DNA: TGTGCCAGCAGCCCGGGACAGTACTATGGCTACACCTTC.

The rearrangement joins TRBV29-1 to TRBJ2-3, with 10 bases identical to TRBD1. The V segment lost 1 base and the J segment 2 bases; nucleotides outside the gene matches: 3. The CDR3 has 15 amino acids. Germline V CDR1 and CDR2: SQVTM, ANQGSEA. CDR3 protein: CSVEGGQGFTDTQYF. The DNA of the CDR3 is TGCAGCGTTGAAGGGGGACAGGGGTTCACAGATACGCAGTATTTT.

In this sample, this clonotype turned up a few times. V and J are TRBV9 and TRBJ2-1; a possible D gene is TRBD1 (5 bases). The V gene's germline CDR1 is SGDLS and CDR2 YYNGEE. The germline V and J ends were trimmed by 0 bases and 0 bases, with 7 bases remaining between them. There are 15 residues in the CDR3. The CDR3 DNA reads TGTGCCAGCAGCGTAGAAAGGGGCTCCTACAATGAGCAGTTCTTC. This encodes CASSVERGSYNEQFF.

This clonotype was found a few times. V gene TRBV20-1 combines with J gene TRBJ2-1, with TRBD1 matching 8 bases. The CDR3 spans 15 residues. The junction had 13 bases not matched to a gene; V was cut back by 6 bases and J by 6 bases. Germline V CDR1 and CDR2: DFQATT, SNEGSKA (reference sequence). The chain's CDR3 is CSAPDRESSRNEQFF. CDR3 coding DNA: TGCAGTGCCCCGGACAGGGAGTCGTCGCGCAATGAGCAGTTCTTC.

The V and J genes are TRBV19 and TRBJ2-3; tentative D call: TRBD1 (5 bases). The CDR3 has 14 amino acids. The V end lost 3 bases, the J end lost 2 bases, and 9 bases lay between the germline ends. The germline V gene has CDR1 LNHDA and CDR2 SQIVND (reference sequence). As DNA, the CDR3 is TGTGCCAGTAGTATGGGCAGGGTCACAGATACGCAGTATTTT. Translated, it gives CASSMGRVTDTQYF.

A few counts support this clonotype. V gene TRBV6-5 combines with J gene TRBJ1-1, with a tentative D call TRBD1 (5 bases). The CDR3 loop spans 12 amino acids. Germline CDR1 reads MNHEY; CDR2 reads SVGAGI. In DNA form, the CDR3 reads TGTGGCCGTAAGGGGAAGAACACTGAAGCTTTCTTT. Translation: CGRKGKNTEAFF.

The chain is built from TRBV4-3 and TRBJ1-1; TRBD1 might be the D (6 bases). Germline V lookup: CDR1 LGHNA, CDR2 YSLEER. V lost 2 bases to trimming and J lost 3 bases, with 7 bases between them. The CDR3 has 13 residues. Here the CDR3 reads CASSQNRDTEAFF. DNA of the CDR3: TGCGCCAGCAGCCAAAACAGGGACACTGAAGCTTTCTTT.

This chain's CDR3 is CASSLGLGSEQFF. CDR3 nucleotide sequence: TGTGCCAGCAGCTTGGGACTAGGGAGTGAGCAGTTCTTC. The chain links TRBV5-6 to TRBJ2-1, with a weak D call TRBD2 (6 bases). CDR3 size: 13 residues. Looked up from germline, CDR1 is SGHDT and CDR2 is YYEEEE. Trimming shortened V by 0 bases and J by 9 bases, and 10 bases separated the two germline ends.

This clonotype showed up just a few times. This sequence joins TRBV7-3 and TRBJ2-1, with 11 bases matching TRBD2. The CDR3 extends over 16 amino acids. V dropped 4 bases and J dropped 7; count of bases not matched to a gene: 9. Germline CDR1 reads SGHTA; CDR2 reads FQGTGA. CDR3 region: CASSSGTSGLGNEQFF. CDR3 in DNA: TGTGCCAGCAGCTCGGGGACTAGCGGCCTTGGGAATGAGCAGTTCTTC.

The V call is TRBV4-1, the J call TRBJ2-3; 9 bases line up with TRBD1. The CDR3 has 15 amino acids. J lost 6 bases, V lost 2 bases, and 6 bases had no gene match. Looked up from germline, CDR1 is MGHRA and CDR2 is YSYEKL. CDR3 residues: CASSQTGGLADTQYF. The CDR3 DNA is TGCGCCAGCAGCCAAACAGGGGGCCTCGCGGATACGCAGTATTTT.

The V and J genes are TRBV7-4 and TRBJ2-5; 9 nucleotides agree with TRBD2. In germline, CDR1 is SGHVT, CDR2 SQSDAQ. Trimming cost V 2 bases and J 5 bases; bases outside gene matches: 9. The CDR3 loop spans 16 amino acids. CDR3 region: CASSLLGGGAAETQYF. As DNA, the CDR3 is TGTGCCAGCAGCTTACTTGGCGGGGGGGCCGCGGAGACCCAGTACTTC. The entire variable domain, with the rest obtained from reference TRBV7-4 and TRBJ2-5, is as follows: GAGVSQSPRYKVAKRGRDVALRCDSISGHVTLYWYRQTLGQGSEVLTYSQSDAQRDKSGRPSGRFSAERPERSVSTLKIQRTEQGDSAVYLCASSLLGGGAAETQYFGPGTRLLVL.

Only a few counts were recorded for this clonotype. This chain uses TRBV7-9 with TRBJ2-7, with 9 nucleotides matching TRBD1. CDR3 length: 14 residues. V shed 6 bases, J shed 2 bases, and the junction held 5 bases outside the gene matches. Germline V gene sequence: CDR1 SEHNR, CDR2 FQNEAQ (reference sequence). The CDR3 DNA sequence: TGTGCCAGCAGTAACCGGGACAGGGCCTACGAGCAGTACTTC. Amino acids: CASSNRDRAYEQYF.

V usage is TRBV15 and J usage is TRBJ2-7, with D unresolved. Trimming removed 1 base from V and 3 bases from J, with 4 bases in between. The CDR3 spans 12 residues. Germline V gene data show CDR1 as LNHNV and CDR2 as YYDKDF (reference sequence). CDR3 residues: CATSRGGYEQYV. CDR3 DNA: TGTGCCACCAGCAGAGGTGGCTACGAGCAGTACGTC.

V gene TRBV28 combines with J gene TRBJ2-7; D could derive from TRBD1 or TRBD2 (6 bases each). Germline CDR1 and CDR2: MDHEN and SYDVKM. The CDR3 has 14 residues. Trimming pared 6 bases from V and 5 bases from J, leaving 17 bases between. The CDR3 protein is CASRPPGDFDEQYV. DNA for the CDR3: TGTGCCAGCAGACCTCCAGGGGACTTCGACGAGCAGTACGTC.

The chain has TRBV6-1 and TRBJ2-1, with D unclear. From germline, CDR1 is MNHNS and CDR2 SASEGT. The CDR3 runs 12 residues. V gave up 5 bases and J gave up 6 bases, with 8 bases separating them. CDR3 residues: CASSKDGNEQFF. The DNA for the CDR3 is TGTGCCAGCAGTAAAGATGGCAATGAGCAGTTCTTC.

The CDR3 DNA follows: TGTGCCAGCAGTTACGACAGTACCCGGATCCCATACGTC. Its translation is CASSYDSTRIPYV. The chain is built from TRBV6-2 or TRBV6-3 and TRBJ2-7, with D tentatively TRBD1 (5 bases). Germline CDR1 MNHEY, CDR2 SVGEGT. The CDR3 length is 13 residues. V dropped 2 bases and J dropped 13 bases, with 18 bases sitting between them.

This clonotype was seen more than once but under ten times. The chain recombines TRBV7-3 with TRBJ2-1, with TRBD1 matching 7 bases. Germline CDR1 SGHTA, CDR2 FQGTGA. Trimming took 5 bases from V and 6 from J; bases not matched to a gene: 10. The CDR3 extends over 15 amino acids. The CDR3 region has the DNA TGTGCCAGCAGCCCAGACAGGGTAACTATCAATGAGCAGTTCTTC. This encodes CASSPDRVTINEQFF.

This chain joins TRBV11-3 and TRBJ2-3; D gene unclear. Trimming shortened V by 0 bases and J by 13 bases, and 17 bases separated the two germline ends. The CDR3 sequence is 14 residues long. The germline gives CDR1 SGHNT, CDR2 YENEEA. CDR3 coding DNA: TGTGCCAGCAGCTTAGATCGCAAGGGCCAAACTAAGTATTTT. It codes for CASSLDRKGQTKYF.

This clonotype has at least ten counts. The chain carries TRBV7-9 and TRBJ1-4; no reliable D call. Germline assignment: CDR1 SEHNR and CDR2 FQNEAQ (reference sequence). V was trimmed by 7 bases and J by 8 bases, leaving 14 bases between them. This CDR3 is built from 13 residues. This chain's CDR3 is CASNGRGGEKLFF. CDR3 in DNA: TGTGCCAGCAACGGACGAGGAGGGGAAAAACTGTTTTTT.

This chain uses TRBV7-6 with TRBJ2-2; TRBD2 matches 11 bases. The CDR3 covers 16 residues. V lost 5 bases and J lost 4; bases outside the gene matches: 6. CDR1 and CDR2 (germline): SGHVS, FNYEAQ. This CDR3 reads CASSVSGGALTGELFF. As DNA, the CDR3 is TGTGCCAGCAGCGTTAGCGGGGGGGCCCTCACCGGGGAGCTGTTTTTT.

The chain carries TRBV9 and TRBJ2-3; D remains unclear. V was pared by 4 bases and J by 2 bases, with 14 bases between. The CDR3 sequence is 15 residues long. Germline loops: CDR1 SGDLS, CDR2 YYNGEE. This chain's CDR3 is CASSKRREATDTQYF. CDR3 DNA sequence: TGTGCCAGCAGCAAACGTAGAGAAGCCACAGATACGCAGTATTTT.

In this sample, this clonotype turned up a few times. The CDR3 DNA reads as TGTGCCAGCAGCTTTTATGGGACAGACCATTTCCAAGAGACCCAGTACTTC. It is translated as CASSFYGTDHFQETQYF. The chain combines TRBV7-9 with TRBJ2-5, with 7 bases aligning to TRBD1. Looked up from germline, CDR1 is SEHNR and CDR2 is FQNEAQ (reference sequence). The CDR3 loop spans 17 amino acids. J lost 1 base, V lost 3 bases, and 11 bases had no gene match.

This clonotype was observed once. V usage is TRBV27 and J usage is TRBJ2-6; D remains ambiguous. Trimming removed 7 bases from V and 0 bases from J, with 10 bases in between. The CDR3 spans 15 residues. Per the germline V gene, CDR1 is MNHEY and CDR2 is SMNVEV (reference sequence). In DNA, the CDR3 is TGTGCCAGCATGGCGCTTGTCTCTGGGGCCAACGTCCTGACTTTC. Its protein product is CASMALVSGANVLTF. The entire variable domain, with the rest obtained from reference TRBV27 and TRBJ2-6, is as follows: EAQVTQNPRYLITVTGKKLTVTCSQNMNHEYMSWYRQDPGLGLRQIYYSMNVEVTDKGDVPEGYKVSRKEKRNFPLILESPSPNQTSLYFCASMALVSGANVLTFGAGSRLTVL.